This T cell receptor (beta chain) was documented in a study of regulatory T cells in long-lasting Graves disease. Only a few counts were recorded for this clonotype. Researchers made TCR beta libraries by using iRepertoire HTBI primers and running Arm-PCR on CDR3 regions. TCRdb independently ran MiXCR on the multiplex PCR reads; one entry per CDR3 protein. Of roughly 360,000 distinct CDR3 sequences listed, over 9.5% are singletons. As for time point: newly diagnosed GD, antithyroid drugs for less than 3 months. Extracted PBMC RNA gave rise to the TCR library. These records were also assigned to another study, of T cells in Graves' hyperthyroidism and ophthalmopathy.

This sample comprised peripheral blood mononuclear cells (PBMCs), obtained at new diagnosis, from a patient treated with antithyroid drugs. The receptor comes from a woman aged 18-35 years with Graves disease.

CDR3 DNA sequence: TGTGCCATCAGTGATCCTTGGGGTGAGCAGTTCTTC. Its protein is CAISDPWGEQFF. The chain has TRBV10-3 and TRBJ2-1, with D hard to call. Trimming removed 3 bases at V and 9 bases at J, with 9 bases between. Per the germline V gene, CDR1 is ENHRY and CDR2 is SYGVKD. There are 12 residues in the CDR3.